The 21 T cell receptor beta chains given below trace back to one sample, sequenced in a study of cytomegalovirus exposure and HLA in healthy donors. The PCR made use of 60 Vbeta and 13 Jbeta primers. The table came from immunoSEQ multiplex PCR; TCRdb's copy has only in-frame clones and leaves some out. This table has about 110,000 clones, about 70% appearing once. Sequencing used PBMCs. The receptors originated from a man aged 50 or older in good health and CMV-seropositive.

The rearrangement links TRBV6-6 to TRBJ1-2; D call uncertain. The germline gives CDR1 MNHNY, CDR2 SVGAGI (reference sequence). The CDR3 loop spans 10 amino acids. V was cut by 5 bases and J by 4 bases, with 2 bases left in between. The CDR3 loop is CASSLYGYTF. The DNA of the CDR3 is TGTGCCAGCAGTCTCTATGGCTACACCTTC.

This rearrangement joins TRBV6-5 to TRBJ2-7, with D perhaps matching TRBD1 (6 bases). Germline CDR1 reads MNHEY; CDR2 reads SVGAGI. Trimming shortened V by 5 bases and J by 3 bases, and 14 bases separated the two germline ends. The CDR3 has 14 amino acids. CDR3 DNA sequence: TGTGCCAGCAGTGAAGGGGGTCCGAACTACGAGCAGTACTTC. Protein sequence: CASSEGGPNYEQYF.

The DNA of the CDR3 is TGCGCCAGCAGTCAAAATCAGGGCAATGAGCAGTTCTTC. Protein: CASSQNQGNEQFF. The rearrangement joins TRBV5-1 to TRBJ2-1; tentatively, D is TRBD1 (5 bases). This CDR3 spans 13 amino acids. Trimming pared 5 bases from V and 6 bases from J, leaving 12 bases between. Germline V gene sequence: CDR1 SGHRS, CDR2 YFSETQ.

The rearrangement links TRBV9 to TRBJ2-7; TRBD2 aligns across 9 bases. J lost 1 base, V lost 0 bases, and 2 bases had no gene match. This CDR3 spans 15 amino acids. The germline gives CDR1 SGDLS, CDR2 YYNGEE. The CDR3, as DNA: TGTGCCAGCAGCGTAGGTAGCGGGAGTTCCTACGAGCAGTACTTC. This encodes CASSVGSGSSYEQYF.

The chain combines TRBV11-2 with TRBJ1-3; D not certain. The CDR3 is made up of 15 amino acids. Trimming pared 2 bases from V and 4 bases from J, leaving 12 bases between. Per germline, CDR1 SGHAT and CDR2 FQNNGV. The CDR3 loop is CASSLRGGRGNTIYF. The CDR3 coding sequence is TGTGCCAGCAGCTTACGGGGTGGGCGCGGAAACACCATATATTTT.

The rearrangement uses TRBV5-1 and TRBJ2-3, with D perhaps matching TRBD2 (6 bases). Trimming took off 0 bases at V and 4 bases at J, with 12 bases between the two ends. CDR3 length equals 15 residues. Germline CDR1 SGHRS, CDR2 YFSETQ. The CDR3 nucleotides read TGCGCCAGCAGCTTGGAGGCGGGAAGGTCAGATACGCAGTATTTT. Amino acids: CASSLEAGRSDTQYF.

This clone has more than one count but fewer than ten. The V and J genes are TRBV2 and TRBJ1-3; D is undetermined. Trimming left V 7 bases short and J 0 bases short, with 10 bases between. The CDR3 runs to 14 residues. CDR1 SNHLY and CDR2 FYNNEI come from the germline V gene. The DNA for the CDR3 is TGTGCCAGCATGGCCCTTCACTCTGGAAACACCATATATTTT. The encoded protein is CASMALHSGNTIYF.

This chain joins TRBV5-4 and TRBJ2-1, with 7 bases lining up with TRBD2. Losses at the gene ends were 1 base for V and 4 bases for J; bases not matched to a gene: 2. Germline assignment: CDR1 SGHNT and CDR2 YYREEE (reference sequence). The CDR3 is 14 residues long. CDR3 residues: CASSLRREYNEQFF. CDR3 sequence (DNA): TGTGCCAGCAGCTTGCGGCGGGAGTACAATGAGCAGTTCTTC.

V is TRBV15 and J is TRBJ2-5; 8 nucleotides align to TRBD2. V lost 0 bases to trimming and J lost 7 bases; unmatched junction nucleotides: 7. The CDR3 sequence is 15 residues long. Germline CDR1 reads LNHNV; CDR2 reads YYDKDF (reference sequence). CDR3 sequence reads: CATSRDKAGVGTQYF. The DNA for the CDR3 is TGTGCCACCAGCAGAGATAAAGCGGGAGTGGGGACCCAGTACTTC. The complete variable domain, with remaining parts taken from reference TRBV15 and TRBJ2-5, reads DAMVIQNPRYQVTQFGKPVTLSCSQTLNHNVMYWYQQKSSQAPKLLFHYYDKDFNNEADTPDNFQSRRPNTSFCFLDIRSPGLGDTAMYLCATSRDKAGVGTQYFGPGTRLLVL.

This sequence joins TRBV27 and TRBJ1-4; D gene unclear. V lost 6 bases, J lost 0 bases, and 8 bases lay in between. The CDR3 has 14 residues. The germline CDR1 and CDR2 sequences are MNHEY and SMNVEV (reference sequence). CDR3 nucleotides: TGTGCCAGCAGCCGAGAAGCAACTAATGAAAAACTGTTTTTT. Translation gives CASSREATNEKLFF.

V is TRBV9 and J is TRBJ1-5, with D possibly matching TRBD1 (5 bases). Germline assignment: CDR1 SGDLS and CDR2 YYNGEE. The CDR3 spans 16 residues. V was trimmed by 3 bases and J by 4 bases, leaving 17 bases between them. Written as DNA, the CDR3 is TGTGCCAGCAGCGCGGGGGGACTTCAGGATAATCAGCCCCAGCATTTT. This translates into CASSAGGLQDNQPQHF.

Details on this clone: Relative to the germline gene, one junction end is altered; a read error may explain this. The rearrangement joins TRBV5-5 to TRBJ2-6; 7 bases map to TRBD1. CDR3 size: 15 residues. Germline values: CDR1 SGHKS, CDR2 YYEKEE (reference sequence). CDR3 DNA sequence: TGTGCCAGCACGTTAAGGGGGCCTGGGGCCAACGGCCTGACTTTC. It encodes CASTLRGPGANGLTF.

V is TRBV11-2 and J is TRBJ2-3, with D possibly matching TRBD1 (6 bases). The germline CDR1 and CDR2 sequences are SGHAT and FQNNGV. The V end lost 1 base, the J end lost 4 bases, and 12 bases lay between the germline ends. This CDR3 region has 15 residues. The CDR3 DNA reads TGTGCCAGCAGCTTAGTTTACAGGGATGCAGATACGCAGTATTTT. Translating gives CASSLVYRDADTQYF.

This clone has a handful of counts. The chain couples TRBV6-1 to TRBJ2-1; D gene ambiguous. The germline gives CDR1 MNHNS, CDR2 SASEGT. CDR3 size: 11 residues. Between the trimmed V and J ends, which lost 5 bases and 7 bases, there was a span of 6 bases. The CDR3 coding sequence is TGTGCCAGCAGTCTCGAGAATGAGCAGTTCTTC. Amino acid sequence: CASSLENEQFF.

This chain connects TRBV7-3 to TRBJ1-1; maybe TRBD1 (6 bases). Germline-derived CDR1 and CDR2 are SGHTA and FQGTGA. CDR3 length: 15 residues. V lost 5 bases and J lost 1, with 14 bases in between. CDR3 loop: CASSPTGHANTEAFF. The CDR3 coding sequence is TGTGCCAGCAGCCCGACGGGACACGCGAACACTGAAGCTTTCTTT.

By share, this clone ranks as medium-sized. This rearrangement joins TRBV6-5 to TRBJ1-1, with D maybe TRBD1 (5 bases). CDR3 length: 13 residues. Germline CDR1 MNHEY, CDR2 SVGAGI. V lost 7 bases and J lost 1, with 10 bases in between. This CDR3 reads CASTTAANTEAFF. DNA for the CDR3: TGTGCCAGCACGACAGCCGCGAACACTGAAGCTTTCTTT.

This clone was counted only a few times. The chain joins TRBV15 to TRBJ2-6; the D gene is possibly TRBD1 (6 bases). V gave up 3 bases and J gave up 5 bases, with 14 bases separating them. The CDR3 loop spans 16 amino acids. Germline V gene data show CDR1 as LNHNV and CDR2 as YYDKDF (reference sequence). CDR3 region: CATSRAQGSWANVLTF. The DNA for the CDR3 is TGTGCCACCAGCAGGGCACAGGGATCTTGGGCCAACGTCCTGACTTTC.

V usage is TRBV9 and J usage is TRBJ2-5; D may be TRBD1 (5 bases). The DNA end is a closer match to TRBJ2-7, so the J assignment may be wrong. This CDR3 region has 12 residues. CDR1 and CDR2 (germline): SGDLS, YYNGEE. The CDR3, as DNA: TGTGCCAGCAGCTCGAATAGGGGCGAGCAGTACTTC. Translated: CASSSNRGEQYF.

This chain uses TRBV5-8 with TRBJ1-2, with 7 bases matching TRBD1. The CDR3 is made up of 16 amino acids. Germline CDR1 reads SGHTS; CDR2 reads YDEGEE. Trimming removed 2 bases from V and 3 bases from J; junction bases left unmatched: 10. CDR3 nucleotide sequence: TGTGCCAGCAGCTTACGAGCTACAGGGGAATACTATGGCTACACCTTC. It codes for CASSLRATGEYYGYTF.

The gene calls are TRBV25-1 and TRBJ2-2; the D gene is possibly TRBD1 (6 bases). The CDR3 runs 14 residues. Trimming took off 6 bases at V and 7 bases at J, with 15 bases between the two ends. Per the germline V gene, CDR1 is MGHDK and CDR2 is SYGVNS. CDR3 protein: CASRQGPGDGELFF. CDR3 DNA sequence: TGTGCCAGCAGACAGGGTCCGGGTGACGGGGAGCTGTTTTTT.

This clone was detected only once. This rearrangement joins TRBV27 to TRBJ2-2; 9 bases agree with TRBD2. The V and J ends lost 6 bases and 6 bases, in that order; junction bases with no gene match: 17. This CDR3 has 18 residues. Per the germline V gene, CDR1 is MNHEY and CDR2 is SMNVEV (reference sequence). The CDR3 sequence: CASSPRGGRGGLAGELFF. The CDR3 DNA follows: TGTGCCAGCAGCCCCAGGGGGGGGCGGGGGGGCTTGGCCGGGGAGCTGTTTTTT.